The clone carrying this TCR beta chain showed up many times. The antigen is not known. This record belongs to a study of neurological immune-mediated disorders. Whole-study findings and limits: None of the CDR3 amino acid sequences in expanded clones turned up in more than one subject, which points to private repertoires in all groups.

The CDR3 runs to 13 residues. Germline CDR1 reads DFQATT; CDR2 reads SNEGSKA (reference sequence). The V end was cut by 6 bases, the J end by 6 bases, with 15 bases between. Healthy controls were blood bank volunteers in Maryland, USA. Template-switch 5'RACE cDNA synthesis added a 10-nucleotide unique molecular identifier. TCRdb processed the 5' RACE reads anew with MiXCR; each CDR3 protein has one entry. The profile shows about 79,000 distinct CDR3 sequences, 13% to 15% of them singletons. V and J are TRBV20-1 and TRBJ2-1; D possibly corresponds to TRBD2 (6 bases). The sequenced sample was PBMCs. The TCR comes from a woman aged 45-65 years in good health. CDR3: CSALGLSSNEQFF. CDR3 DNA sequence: TGCAGTGCCCTGGGACTTAGCAGCAATGAGCAGTTCTTC.